This T cell receptor beta chain was sequenced during a study of long-term antiretroviral therapy in people with HIV. Run at survey level, the immunoSEQ assay was version v3.0. Here immunoSEQ multiplex PCR was the method, and the copy in TCRdb shows in-frame clones only, minus some. The sample consists of tens of thousands of clones, more than 95% of them appearing once. The CDR3 is made up of 15 amino acids. Germline values: CDR1 SNHLY, CDR2 FYNNEI. With 3 bases removed from V and 4 bases from J, the gap between germline ends came to 15 bases. This receptor was taken from a man in his thirties or forties with HIV. The source material was unsorted PBMCs, sampled 6.9 years after starting antiretroviral therapy. The V gene is TRBV2, the J gene TRBJ2-5; D not certain. CDR3 sequence (DNA): TGTGCCAGCAGTGAGGCAGCTCTAGGGTCAGAGACCCAGTACTTC. Protein: CASSEAALGSETQYF.